This is a list of T cell receptor beta chains from one sample in a study of blood T cell repertoires in COVID-19. Method: immunoSEQ multiplex PCR; TCRdb's copy keeps in-frame clones and lacks some. This sample has 200,000 or so clones; around 80% occur once, and the top ten carry 5.1%. Sequencing input: peripheral blood. Receptors originate from an older woman who had recovered from COVID-19. Each CDR3 is given with its conserved first and last residue. The D gene is left open where the match is weak. Clone size is stated in some rows and not others, as once, few, many or a class when expanded.

v_call	j_call	clone_size	d_call	cdr3_aa	cdr3_nt
TRBV18	TRBJ1-2	NA	TRBD1	CASSPNGQGANYGYTF	TGTGCCAGCTCACCTAACGGACAGGGGGCCAACTATGGCTACACCTTC
TRBV5-4	TRBJ2-5	NA	TRBD2	CASNSGGAQETQYF	TGTGCCAGCAATAGCGGGGGGGCCCAAGAGACCCAGTACTTC
TRBV5-1	TRBJ2-7	NA	TRBD1	CASTRDSSYEQYF	TGCGCCAGCACCAGGGACAGCTCCTACGAGCAGTACTTC
TRBV19	TRBJ1-2	NA	NA	CASGRGGYTF	TGTGCCAGTGGCAGGGGAGGCTACACCTTC
TRBV5-6	TRBJ2-5	few	TRBD2	CASSLTSGGLGTQYF	TGTGCCAGCAGCCTGACTAGCGGGGGCCTAGGGACCCAGTACTTC
TRBV2	TRBJ1-2	NA	TRBD1	CASSGLTGERIYGYTF	TGTGCCAGCAGTGGGCTTACAGGGGAAAGGATCTATGGCTACACCTTC
TRBV12-5	TRBJ1-4	NA	NA	CASTERVAPEKLFF	TGTGCTAGTACTGAGAGGGTTGCTCCGGAAAAACTGTTTTTT
TRBV30	TRBJ2-7	NA	TRBD2	CAWRTPGGSYEQYF	TGTGCCTGGAGAACCCCGGGGGGATCCTACGAGCAGTACTTC
TRBV5-4	TRBJ1-2	NA	TRBD1	CASSLSRGHGYTF	TGTGCCAGCAGCTTGTCCAGGGGGCATGGCTACACCTTC
TRBV27	TRBJ1-6	NA	NA	CASSGTSSF	TGTGCCAGCAGCGGGACAAGCTCTTTT
TRBV27	TRBJ2-5	NA	TRBD1	CASSRGDRGLRDQYF	TGTGCCAGCAGCCGAGGGGACAGGGGATTAAGAGACCAGTACTTC
TRBV2	TRBJ1-1	NA	TRBD1	CASRRDRGTEAFF	TGTGCCAGCAGGCGGGACAGGGGTACTGAAGCTTTCTTT
TRBV14	TRBJ2-1	NA	TRBD2	CASSHLAGSYNEQFF	TGTGCCAGCAGCCACCTAGCGGGCTCCTACAATGAGCAGTTCTTC
TRBV24-1	TRBJ2-5	NA	NA	CATSDSRAGETQYF	TGTGCCACCAGTGATTCCAGGGCAGGAGAGACCCAGTACTTC
TRBV3-1/TRBV3-2	TRBJ2-7	NA	NA	CASSQWAYTNYEQYF	TGTGCCAGCAGCCAGTGGGCGTACACCAACTACGAGCAGTACTTC
TRBV7-8	TRBJ1-6	NA	NA	CASSLVGNSPLHF	TGTGCCAGCAGCTTAGTCGGGAATTCACCCCTCCACTTT
TRBV18	TRBJ2-1	NA	TRBD2	CASSPGGEEVQFF	TGTGCCAGCTCACCGGGGGGGGAGGAGGTGCAGTTCTTC
TRBV2	TRBJ1-2	NA	NA	CASSRDSNYGYTF	TGTGCCAGCAGCAGGGATTCTAACTATGGCTACACCTTC
TRBV24-1	TRBJ2-5	NA	TRBD1	CATSDGTGGQETQYF	TGTGCCACCAGTGATGGGACAGGGGGCCAAGAGACCCAGTACTTC
TRBV27	TRBJ2-2	NA	NA	CASSWTVLTGELFF	TGTGCCAGCAGCTGGACAGTACTTACCGGGGAGCTGTTTTTT
TRBV3-1/TRBV3-2	TRBJ2-7	NA	NA	CASSQTVGEQYF	TGTGCCAGCAGCCAGACAGTGGGCGAGCAGTACTTC
TRBV6-5	TRBJ1-5	NA	NA	CASSHRRYSNQPQHF	TGTGCCAGCAGTCACAGAAGATATAGCAATCAGCCCCAGCATTTT
TRBV28	TRBJ1-2	NA	NA	CASTTGTYGYTF	TGTGCCAGCACCACAGGGACCTATGGCTACACCTTC
TRBV2	TRBJ1-1	few	NA	CASSPREMNTEAFF	TGTGCCAGCAGTCCGAGGGAGATGAACACTGAAGCTTTCTTT
TRBV7-2	TRBJ2-2	NA	TRBD1	CATRVGQGGYTGELFF	TGTGCCACCAGGGTCGGACAGGGGGGCTACACCGGGGAGCTGTTTTTT
TRBV4-1	TRBJ2-7	few	TRBD1	CASSQVGGQSYEQYF	TGCGCCAGCAGCCAAGTAGGGGGACAGTCCTACGAGCAGTACTTC
TRBV19	TRBJ1-5	NA	NA	CASTGYSNQPQHF	TGTGCCAGTACCGGGTATAGCAATCAGCCCCAGCATTTT
TRBV7-9	TRBJ2-2	NA	NA	CASSLGQGEGELFF	TGTGCCAGCAGCTTAGGGCAGGGTGAAGGGGAGCTGTTTTTT
TRBV7-3	TRBJ1-6	NA	NA	CASSLSGGTYNSPLHF	TGTGCCAGCAGCTTAAGTGGGGGGACCTATAATTCACCCCTCCACTTT
TRBV7-9	TRBJ2-3	NA	NA	CASSLAGGPSDTQYF	TGTGCCAGCAGCTTAGCGGGGGGGCCGAGCGATACGCAGTATTTT
TRBV4-1	TRBJ2-7	NA	NA	CASSQETYRYEQYF	TGCGCCAGCAGCCAGGAAACGTACAGATACGAGCAGTACTTC
TRBV30	TRBJ2-2	NA	NA	CALGEGSTGELFF	TGTGCCCTAGGCGAGGGTAGCACCGGGGAGCTGTTTTTT
TRBV6-2/TRBV6-3	TRBJ1-2	NA	NA	CASSYSGRAANYGYTF	TGTGCCAGCAGTTACTCCGGCAGGGCCGCTAACTATGGCTACACCTTC
TRBV7-8	TRBJ2-7	NA	NA	CASSSSGSYEQYF	TGTGCCAGCAGCTCCTCCGGGTCCTACGAGCAGTACTTC
TRBV10-2	TRBJ2-7	NA	NA	CATQTGAGDNEQYF	TGCGCCACACAGACTGGGGCAGGGGATAACGAGCAGTACTTC
TRBV7-3	TRBJ2-1	NA	TRBD2	CASRSGLAGSEQFF	TGTGCCAGCAGGTCGGGACTAGCGGGGAGTGAGCAGTTCTTC
TRBV4-1	TRBJ1-2	NA	NA	CASSQGWAEYGYTF	TGCGCCAGCAGCCAAGGCTGGGCCGAGTATGGCTACACCTTC
TRBV18	TRBJ2-7	NA	TRBD1	CASSRGQGPYEQYF	TGTGCCAGCTCGCGCGGACAGGGACCCTACGAGCAGTACTTC
TRBV5-6	TRBJ1-2	few	NA	CASSSRRQETF	TGTGCCAGCAGCTCACGGCGGCAAGAGACCTTC
TRBV30	TRBJ2-3	NA	TRBD2	CAWSKGLAGGTDTQYF	TGTGCCTGGAGCAAGGGACTAGCGGGGGGCACAGATACGCAGTATTTT
TRBV25-1	TRBJ2-7	NA	TRBD1	CASSSRTGSYEQYF	TGTGCCAGCAGTTCAAGGACAGGGAGCTACGAGCAGTACTTC
TRBV2	TRBJ1-5	few	TRBD1	CASSEGGGTGAGMTQHF	TGTGCCAGCAGTGAAGGGGGTGGGACAGGGGCTGGTATGACCCAGCATTTT